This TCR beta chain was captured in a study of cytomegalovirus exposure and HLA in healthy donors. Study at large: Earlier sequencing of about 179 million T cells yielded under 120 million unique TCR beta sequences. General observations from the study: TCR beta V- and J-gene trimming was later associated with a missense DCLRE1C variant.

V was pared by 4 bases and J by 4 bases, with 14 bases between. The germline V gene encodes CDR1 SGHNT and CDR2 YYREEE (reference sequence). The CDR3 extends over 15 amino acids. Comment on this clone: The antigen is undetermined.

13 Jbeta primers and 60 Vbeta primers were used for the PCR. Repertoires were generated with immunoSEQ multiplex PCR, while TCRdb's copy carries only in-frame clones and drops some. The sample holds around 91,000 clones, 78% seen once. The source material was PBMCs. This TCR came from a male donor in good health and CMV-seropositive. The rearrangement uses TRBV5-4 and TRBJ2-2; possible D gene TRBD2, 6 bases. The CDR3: CASSARLGSTGELFF. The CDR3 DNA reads TGTGCCAGCAGCGCAAGACTAGGAAGCACCGGGGAGCTGTTTTTT.